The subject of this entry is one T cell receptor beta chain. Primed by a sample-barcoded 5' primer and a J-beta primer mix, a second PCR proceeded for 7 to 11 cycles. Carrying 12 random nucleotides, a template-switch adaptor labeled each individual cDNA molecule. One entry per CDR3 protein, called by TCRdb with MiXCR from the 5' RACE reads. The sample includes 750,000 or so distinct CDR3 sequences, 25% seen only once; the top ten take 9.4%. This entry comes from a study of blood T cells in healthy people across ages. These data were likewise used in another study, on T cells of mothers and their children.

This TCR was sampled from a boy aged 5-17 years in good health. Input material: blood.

CDR3 region: CASIAHLAGGYNEQFF. For the CDR3, the DNA is TGTGCCAGCATCGCACACCTAGCGGGGGGGTACAATGAGCAGTTCTTC. The V and J genes are TRBV6-2 or TRBV6-3 and TRBJ2-5, with 12 bases fitting TRBD2. The DNA matches TRBJ2-1 better at its end, which makes the J call doubtful. The CDR3 runs to 16 residues. From germline, CDR1 is MNHEY and CDR2 SVGEGT.